Presented here are 25 T cell receptor beta chains from one specimen sequenced in a study of human T cells and chemical hapten exposure. TCRdb independently ran MiXCR on the RACE reads; one entry per CDR3 protein. Seen here are 60,000 to 80,000 distinct CDR3 sequences, 32% observed once, and the top ten hold about 8.1%. Regarding time point: patch test 1, 2 weeks after DPC sensitization. Stated treatment: therapeutic diphenylcyclopropenone sensitization with weekly scalp DPC. This material consisted of whole blood, taken in connection with sensitization to the hapten diphenylcyclopropenone (DPC). The source is a man aged 35-49 years with alopecia areata. Some clones in this sample may be carry-over from other donors' samples.

This chain joins TRBV6-6 and TRBJ1-5; 7 bases are shared with TRBD1. With V trimmed by 4 bases and J by 1 base, 7 bases remained unmatched. The CDR3 has 16 amino acids. Germline V gene lookup returns CDR1 MNHNY and CDR2 SVGAGI (reference sequence). CDR3 coding DNA: TGTGCCAGCAGTTCAAACAGGGGATTCAGCAATCAGCCCCAGCATTTT. It specifies CASSSNRGFSNQPQHF.

This clonotype showed up just a few times. The V call is TRBV27, the J call TRBJ2-1; 10 bases align to TRBD2. V gave up 5 bases and J gave up 2 bases; unmatched junction bases: 9. CDR1 MNHEY and CDR2 SMNVEV come from the germline V gene (reference sequence). The CDR3 is made up of 17 amino acids. DNA of the CDR3: TGTGCCAGCAGTCCCTGGGCTAGCGGGAGCCCCTACAATGAGCAGTTCTTC. Translating gives CASSPWASGSPYNEQFF.

This chain uses TRBV28 with TRBJ1-4; 7 bases match TRBD1. After removal of 5 bases from V and 3 bases from J, the junction contained 6 bases not matched to a gene. Germline CDR1 MDHEN, CDR2 SYDVKM. The CDR3 loop spans 15 amino acids. This CDR3 reads CASSPLGTANEKLFF. CDR3 DNA: TGTGCCAGCAGTCCTCTTGGGACAGCTAATGAAAAACTGTTTTTT.

This clonotype was seen a few times. This chain uses TRBV18 with TRBJ2-1; TRBD2 matches at 16 bases. The ends lost 2 bases at V and 6 bases at J; junction bases unmatched: 10. Looked up from germline, CDR1 is KGHSH and CDR2 is LQKENI. CDR3 length: 19 amino acids. The CDR3 protein is CASSPTGLAGGPQFNEQFF. CDR3 DNA: TGTGCCAGCTCACCAACGGGACTAGCGGGAGGGCCGCAGTTCAATGAGCAGTTCTTC.

The V gene is TRBV9, the J gene TRBJ2-3; TRBD2 matches 9 bases. The CDR3 is 16 amino acids. Germline trimming cut 3 bases from V and 4 bases from J; bases unmatched to any gene: 9. From germline, CDR1 is SGDLS and CDR2 YYNGEE. CDR3 amino acids: CASSGQAGGIADTQYF. In DNA, the CDR3 is TGTGCCAGCAGCGGTCAGGCGGGAGGGATAGCAGATACGCAGTATTTT.

In this sample, this clonotype turned up many times. The V gene is TRBV7-9, the J gene TRBJ2-1, with D perhaps matching TRBD2 (5 bases). Trimming left V 0 bases short and J 5 bases short, with 11 bases between. Germline V gene sequence: CDR1 SEHNR, CDR2 FQNEAQ (reference sequence). The CDR3 is 15 amino acids. CDR3 in amino acids: CASSLALADDNEQFF. The CDR3 nucleotides are TGTGCCAGCAGCTTAGCCCTAGCCGACGACAATGAGCAGTTCTTC. The whole variable domain, remainder taken from reference TRBV7-9 and TRBJ2-1, is DTGVSQNPRHKITKRGQNVTFRCDPISEHNRLYWYRQTLGQGPEFLTYFQNEAQLEKSRLLSDRFSAERPKGSFSTLEIQRTEQGDSAMYLCASSLALADDNEQFFGPGTRLTVL.

This clonotype was detected a few times. The J gene is TRBJ2-5, the V gene TRBV12-3 or TRBV12-4, with D unresolved. The CDR3 has 11 residues. Trimming took 4 bases from V and 5 from J, leaving 5 bases between them. CDR3 in amino acids: CASSSEETQYF. CDR3 bases: TGTGCCAGCAGTTCCGAGGAGACCCAGTACTTC.

The V and J genes are TRBV7-2 and TRBJ2-3, with D unclear. This CDR3 region has 12 residues. The V gene lost 1 base and the J gene lost 14 bases, with 13 bases spanning the gap. Germline loops: CDR1 SGHTA, CDR2 FQGNSA. CDR3 residues: CASSLDWQALYF. In nucleotides, the CDR3 is TGTGCCAGCAGCTTAGATTGGCAGGCGTTGTATTTT.

V usage is TRBV3-1 and J usage is TRBJ2-5; possibly TRBD1 or TRBD2 for D (5 bases each). The CDR3 length is 16 residues. Trimming took off 3 bases at V and 5 bases at J, with 19 bases between the two ends. The germline CDR1 and CDR2 sequences are LGHDT and YNNKEL (reference sequence). CDR3 DNA sequence: TGTGCCAGCAGCCAGCCCTCCGGGACCGCCACGGAGACCCAGTACTTC. It yields the protein CASSQPSGTATETQYF.

This clonotype is labeled as medium-sized. The chain is built from TRBV6-6 and TRBJ1-1, with 7 bases fitting TRBD1. V dropped 6 bases and J dropped 3; count of bases not matched to a gene: 1. The CDR3 sequence is 12 residues long. Germline CDR1 is MNHNY and CDR2 is SVGAGI (reference sequence). The CDR3 bases are TGTGCCAGCAGCGACAGGGACACTGAAGCTTTCTTT. It translates to CASSDRDTEAFF.

This clonotype was seen more than once but under ten times. This chain connects TRBV2 to TRBJ1-5, with D possibly matching TRBD1 (6 bases). Trimming cost V 8 bases and J 2 bases, with 10 bases left between them. This CDR3 is 13 amino acids long. Germline-derived CDR1 and CDR2 are SNHLY and FYNNEI. CDR3 protein: CASSRQGNQPQHF. CDR3 nucleotide sequence: TGTGCCAGCTCAAGACAGGGCAATCAGCCCCAGCATTTT. The full variable domain, completed using reference TRBV2 and TRBJ1-5, is EPEVTQTPSHQVTQMGQEVILRCVPISNHLYFYWYRQILGQKVEFLVSFYNNEISEKSEIFDDQFSVERPDGSNFTLKIRSTKLEDSAMYFCASSRQGNQPQHFGDGTRLSIL.

This chain links TRBV6-5 with TRBJ1-3, with D maybe TRBD1 (5 bases). V shed 2 bases and J shed 7 bases, with 15 bases lying between them. This CDR3 has 15 amino acids. Germline CDR1 reads MNHEY; CDR2 reads SVGAGI. The CDR3 here is CASSYEWDPRNTIYF. The CDR3 DNA follows: TGTGCCAGCAGTTACGAGTGGGACCCCAGGAACACCATATATTTT.

CDR3 nucleotide sequence: TGTGCCAGCAGTTTACAGGTCCTGGCGAGTGGCAATGAGCAGTTCTTC. It translates to CASSLQVLASGNEQFF. This chain joins TRBV12-3 or TRBV12-4 and TRBJ2-1, with D uncertain. This CDR3 spans 16 amino acids. V dropped 2 bases and J dropped 6 bases, with 17 bases sitting between them.

This clonotype was counted a few times. The genes are TRBV15 and TRBJ2-2, with D maybe TRBD1 (5 bases). CDR1 and CDR2 (germline): LNHNV, YYDKDF (reference sequence). V lost 9 bases, J lost 1 base, and 6 bases lay in between. The CDR3 sequence is 12 residues long. CDR3: CATTGNTGELFF. The CDR3 coding sequence is TGTGCCACAACAGGGAACACCGGGGAGCTGTTTTTT.

This clonotype was recorded at least ten times. The CDR3: CASSQSYRGQTNEKLFF. The CDR3 DNA reads TGCGCCAGCAGCCAAAGTTACAGGGGGCAAACTAATGAAAAACTGTTTTTT. The J gene is TRBJ1-4, the V gene TRBV4-3; 9 bases are a match to TRBD1. CDR1 LGHNA and CDR2 YSLEER come from the germline V gene. The CDR3 covers 17 residues. V was clipped by 2 bases and J by 1 base; unmatched bases: 5.

This chain uses TRBV20-1 with TRBJ1-2; D perhaps matches TRBD1 (5 bases). CDR3 length: 15 amino acids. V dropped 0 bases and J dropped 0 bases, with 11 bases sitting between them. In germline, CDR1 is DFQATT, CDR2 SNEGSKA (reference sequence). CDR3 protein: CSARDMGESNYGYTF. In nucleotides, the CDR3 is TGCAGTGCTAGAGATATGGGGGAATCTAACTATGGCTACACCTTC.

The rearrangement links TRBV29-1 to TRBJ1-1; maybe TRBD1 (5 bases). V gave up 4 bases and J gave up 0 bases, with 9 bases separating them. The CDR3 has 13 residues. Germline V lookup: CDR1 SQVTM, CDR2 ANQGSEA. The CDR3 nucleotides are TGCAGCGTTGGAAGACAGCTGAACACTGAAGCTTTCTTT. Translated, it gives CSVGRQLNTEAFF.

This clonotype has more than one count but fewer than ten. The chain is built from TRBV5-1 and TRBJ2-7; D perhaps matches TRBD1 (7 bases). CDR3 length equals 13 residues. V lost 6 bases, J lost 7 bases, and 17 bases lay in between. CDR1 is SGHRS, CDR2 YFSETQ, per germline. CDR3 sequence reads: CASNGGGAGEQYF. The CDR3 nucleotides read TGCGCCAGCAACGGAGGGGGCGCGGGGGAGCAGTACTTC.

This clonotype was seen only a few times. The chain has TRBV20-1 and TRBJ1-2, with D possibly being TRBD1 (6 bases). The germline V gene encodes CDR1 DFQATT and CDR2 SNEGSKA (reference sequence). This CDR3 comprises 15 residues. V lost 5 bases, J lost 0 bases, and 16 bases lay in between. CDR3 loop: CSALLGTKTNYGYTF. DNA of the CDR3: TGCAGTGCTCTCCTAGGGACAAAGACTAACTATGGCTACACCTTC.

The rearrangement uses TRBV7-2 and TRBJ2-7, with TRBD2 as a possible D gene (5 bases). CDR1 is SGHTA and CDR2 is FQGNSA in the germline V gene. V was shortened by 8 bases and J by 7 bases, with 33 bases between the two germline ends. The CDR3 runs 18 residues. The CDR3, as DNA: TGTGCCAGCTTCCCCCGAAACGTTCCCAGCGGAGCTTTTCCTGAGCAGTACTTC. This codes for CASFPRNVPSGAFPEQYF.

V is TRBV11-2 and J is TRBJ2-1; D perhaps matches TRBD2 (6 bases). This CDR3 has 15 amino acids. V was trimmed by 1 base and J by 9 bases, leaving 16 bases between them. Germline V gives CDR1 SGHAT, CDR2 FQNNGV. Here the CDR3 DNA reads TGTGCCAGCAGCTTAGGCTCGGTTAGGGGAGGTGAGCAGTTCTTC. Its protein product is CASSLGSVRGGEQFF.

This clonotype was found a few times. V usage is TRBV27 and J usage is TRBJ2-3; no definite D call. V dropped 1 base and J dropped 0 bases, with 5 bases sitting between them. CDR3 length equals 14 residues. CDR1 and CDR2 from the germline V gene are MNHEY and SMNVEV (reference sequence). The CDR3, as DNA: TGTGCCAGCAGTTTATATTCCAGCACAGATACGCAGTATTTT. Residues: CASSLYSSTDTQYF.

The rearrangement joins TRBV7-9 to TRBJ1-4, with TRBD1 as a possible D gene (6 bases). Between the trimmed V and J ends, which lost 4 bases and 3 bases, there was a span of 9 bases. CDR3 length equals 14 residues. Per germline, CDR1 SEHNR and CDR2 FQNEAQ (reference sequence). The CDR3 DNA sequence: TGTGCCAGCAGCTCGGACAGATCTAATGAAAAACTGTTTTTT. Its protein is CASSSDRSNEKLFF.

The gene calls are TRBV20-1 and TRBJ1-1, with D possibly being TRBD1 (6 bases). V was cut by 6 bases and J by 5 bases, with 13 bases left in between. The germline gives CDR1 DFQATT, CDR2 SNEGSKA (reference sequence). The CDR3 sequence is 12 residues long. The CDR3 DNA follows: TGCAGTGCCCGCCCCACAGGGACTGAAGCTTTCTTT. Its protein product is CSARPTGTEAFF.

This chain links TRBV5-1 with TRBJ2-1, with 10 bases aligning to TRBD2. CDR3 length: 16 residues. The germline V gene encodes CDR1 SGHRS and CDR2 YFSETQ. The J segment lost 8 bases and the V segment lost 0 bases, leaving 8 bases of the junction unmatched. The CDR3: CASSLVASGSYDEQFF. The CDR3 DNA reads as TGCGCCAGCAGCTTGGTGGCTAGCGGGAGTTACGATGAGCAGTTCTTC.